These 2 T cell receptor beta chains were sequenced from one sample in a study of blood T cell repertoires in COVID-19 (dated by TCRdb to between 2020 and 2021). Receptor libraries were prepared by the immunoSEQ multiplex PCR assay. The immuneACCESS repertoire file appears here via TCRdb, limited to in-frame rearrangements. These files lack a portion of the clones; in checked studies, under half of the deficit traces to unresolved V genes, and the cause of the others is not known. The sample contains around 290,000 clones, roughly 87% of them found a single time. Clones ranked in the top ten supply just under 1% of the sample. Sequenced input: PBMCs or T cells enriched from blood (not recorded which). These receptors were obtained from a woman under 40 who had recovered from COVID-19.

This clone came up a few times. V and J are TRBV19 and TRBJ1-2; TRBD1 aligns across 7 bases. Looked up from germline, CDR1 is LNHDA and CDR2 is SQIVND (reference sequence). The CDR3 totals 15 residues. V lost 5 bases to trimming and J lost 0 bases; unmatched junction nucleotides: 6. The CDR3: CASSVKTGSNYGYTF. The CDR3 DNA reads as TGTGCCAGTAGTGTCAAGACAGGGTCTAACTATGGCTACACCTTC.

In its sample, this clone was seen a few times. This chain joins TRBV30 and TRBJ2-1, with TRBD2 matching over 8 bases. The germline CDR1 and CDR2 sequences are GTSNPN and SVGIG (reference sequence). The V segment lost 2 bases and the J segment 10 bases; nucleotides outside the gene matches: 1. This CDR3 is built from 11 residues. The CDR3, as DNA: TGTGCCTGGAGTTTAGCGGGGGAGCAGTTCTTC. Amino acids: CAWSLAGEQFF.